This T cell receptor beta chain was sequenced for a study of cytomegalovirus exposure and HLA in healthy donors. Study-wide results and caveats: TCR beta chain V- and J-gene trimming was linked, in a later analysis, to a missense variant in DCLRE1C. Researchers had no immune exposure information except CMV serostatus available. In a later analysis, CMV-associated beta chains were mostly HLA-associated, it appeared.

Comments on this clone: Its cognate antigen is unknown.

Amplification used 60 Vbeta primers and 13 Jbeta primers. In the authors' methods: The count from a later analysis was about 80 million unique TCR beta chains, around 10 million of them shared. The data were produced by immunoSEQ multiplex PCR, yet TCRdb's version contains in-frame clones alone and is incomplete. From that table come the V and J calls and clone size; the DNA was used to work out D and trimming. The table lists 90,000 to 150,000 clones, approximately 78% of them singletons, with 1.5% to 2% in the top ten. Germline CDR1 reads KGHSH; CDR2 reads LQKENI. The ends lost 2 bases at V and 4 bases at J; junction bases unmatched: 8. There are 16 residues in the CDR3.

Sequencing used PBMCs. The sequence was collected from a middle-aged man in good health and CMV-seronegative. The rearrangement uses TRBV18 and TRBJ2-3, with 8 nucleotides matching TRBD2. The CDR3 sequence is CASSPRAGGGADTQYF. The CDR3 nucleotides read TGTGCCAGCTCACCAAGGGCCGGGGGGGGAGCAGATACGCAGTATTTT.